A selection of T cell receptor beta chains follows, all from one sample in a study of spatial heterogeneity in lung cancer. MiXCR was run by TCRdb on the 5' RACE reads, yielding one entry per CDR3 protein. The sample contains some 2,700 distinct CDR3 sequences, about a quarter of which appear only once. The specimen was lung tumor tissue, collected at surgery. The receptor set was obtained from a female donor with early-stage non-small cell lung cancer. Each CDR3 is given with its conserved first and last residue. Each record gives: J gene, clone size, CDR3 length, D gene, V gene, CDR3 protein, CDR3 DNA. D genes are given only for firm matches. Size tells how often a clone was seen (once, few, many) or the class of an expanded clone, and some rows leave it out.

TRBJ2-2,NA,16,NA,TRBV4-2,CASSHPLGQRPGELFF,TGTGCCAGCAGCCATCCACTGGGACAACGACCCGGGGAGCTGTTTTTT
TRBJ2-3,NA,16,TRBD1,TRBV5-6,CASWGGWTGSSDTQYF,TGTGCCAGCTGGGGTGGCTGGACAGGCTCATCAGATACGCAGTATTTT
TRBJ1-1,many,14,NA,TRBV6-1,CASSEFGPARGAFF,TGTGCCAGCAGTGAATTTGGACCCGCTCGAGGAGCTTTCTTT
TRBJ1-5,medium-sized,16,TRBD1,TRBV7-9,CASSLGGTGSNQPQHF,TGTGCCAGCAGCTTGGGGGGGACAGGGTCGAATCAGCCCCAGCATTTT
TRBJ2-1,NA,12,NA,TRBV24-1,CATSDLNNEQFF,TGTGCCACCAGTGATTTAAACAATGAGCAGTTCTTC
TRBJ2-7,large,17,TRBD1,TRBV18,CASSPLKRQGGPYEQYF,TGTGCCAGCTCACCACTTAAGAGACAGGGGGGGCCCTACGAGCAGTACTTC
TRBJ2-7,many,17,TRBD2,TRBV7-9,CASSLVGGSLPSSEQYF,TGTGCCAGCAGCTTAGTAGGCGGGAGCCTTCCCTCCTCTGAGCAGTACTTC
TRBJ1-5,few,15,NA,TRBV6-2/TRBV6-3,CASSYSGFSNQPQHF,TGTGCCAGCAGTTACTCAGGGTTCAGCAATCAGCCCCAGCATTTT
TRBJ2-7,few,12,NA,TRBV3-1,CASSQERAGVYF,TGTGCCAGCAGCCAAGAAAGGGCAGGAGTGTACTTC
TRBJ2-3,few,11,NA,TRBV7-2,CASSLANTQYF,TGTGCCAGCAGCTTGGCTAATACGCAGTATTTT
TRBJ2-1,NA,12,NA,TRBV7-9,CASSLADNEQFF,TGTGCCAGCAGCTTAGCTGACAATGAGCAGTTCTTC
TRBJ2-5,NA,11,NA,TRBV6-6,CASSSAETQYF,TGTGCCAGCAGTTCGGCGGAGACCCAGTACTTC
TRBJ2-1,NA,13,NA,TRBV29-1,CSVERVLRSEQFF,TGCAGCGTTGAACGGGTTTTAAGGTCTGAGCAGTTCTTC
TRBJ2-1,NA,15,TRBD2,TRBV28,CASSLWTSGLNEQFF,TGTGCCAGCAGTTTATGGACTAGCGGCCTCAATGAGCAGTTCTTC
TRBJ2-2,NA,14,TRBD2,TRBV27,CATRTSGNTGELFF,TGTGCCACCCGGACTAGCGGAAACACCGGGGAGCTGTTTTTT
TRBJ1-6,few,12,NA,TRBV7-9,CASSLGNSPLHF,TGTGCCAGCAGCTTAGGGAATTCACCCCTCCACTTT
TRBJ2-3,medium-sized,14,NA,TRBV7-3,CASSLWGGADTQYF,TGTGCCAGCAGCTTATGGGGGGGCGCAGATACGCAGTATTTT